The clone carrying this T cell receptor (beta chain) was recorded once. The data derive from a study of blood T cell repertoires in COVID-19. Study-wide background: Sources were T cells, B-cell-depleted T cells, or PBMCs; the material itself was cDNA or gDNA.

This CDR3 spans 12 amino acids. Germline values: CDR1 SGHTA, CDR2 FQGNSA. V was clipped by 4 bases and J by 8 bases, with 9 bases between them. Authors' data handling: Amplification with reference gene primers provided the estimates of nucleated cell counts. Assay used: immunoSEQ multiplex PCR; TCRdb lists only in-frame clones, some missing. That table furnishes V, J and clone size, whereas the DNA furnished D and trimming. The repertoire holds some 110,000 clones, with 70% to 85% as singletons. The chain combines TRBV7-2 with TRBJ2-1; weak D call: TRBD1 (5 bases). Material: peripheral blood. The sequence came from a woman in her fifties or sixties with acute or convalescent COVID-19. The CDR3 DNA reads as TGTGCCAGCAGCTCGCAGGGTTATGAGCAGTTCTTC. Amino acids: CASSSQGYEQFF.